Sequencing of this TCR beta chain was carried out in a study of T cell responses to AZD1222 COVID-19 vaccine. For this clone: Antigen specificity is unknown.

Method: immunoSEQ multiplex PCR; TCRdb's copy keeps in-frame clones and lacks some. This sample has over 130,000 clones, with 90% to 95% found just once. Study results and caveats: Reportedly, nearly half the spike-specific TCRs target unmutated variant regions.

Trimming removed 2 bases at V and 6 bases at J, with 4 bases between. Germline loops: CDR1 SNHLY, CDR2 FYNNEI. The CDR3 consists of 11 residues. The sample consisted of peripheral blood, taken on day 0 of AZD1222 vaccination. This receptor was taken from an adult in good health. The rearrangement joins TRBV2 to TRBJ1-2; D gene ambiguous. CDR3 nucleotides: TGTGCCAGCAGTGAATCCCATGGCTACACCTTC. Its translation is CASSESHGYTF.